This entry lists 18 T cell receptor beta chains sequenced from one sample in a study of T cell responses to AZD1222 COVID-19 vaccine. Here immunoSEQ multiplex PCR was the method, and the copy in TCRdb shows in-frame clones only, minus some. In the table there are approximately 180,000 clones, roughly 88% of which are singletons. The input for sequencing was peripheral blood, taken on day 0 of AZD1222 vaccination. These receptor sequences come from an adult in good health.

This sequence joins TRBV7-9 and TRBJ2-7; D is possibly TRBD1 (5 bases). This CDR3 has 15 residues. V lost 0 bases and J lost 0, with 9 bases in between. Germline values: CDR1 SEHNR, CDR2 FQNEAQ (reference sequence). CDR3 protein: CASSLAGPSSYEQYF. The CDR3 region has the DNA TGTGCCAGCAGCTTAGCGGGGCCTAGCTCCTACGAGCAGTACTTC.

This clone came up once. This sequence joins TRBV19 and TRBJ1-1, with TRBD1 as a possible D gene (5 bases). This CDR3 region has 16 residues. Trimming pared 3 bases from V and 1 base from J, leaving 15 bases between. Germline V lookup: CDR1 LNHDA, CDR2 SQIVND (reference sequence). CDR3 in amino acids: CASSIPLGPKNTEAFF. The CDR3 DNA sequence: TGTGCCAGTAGTATCCCCTTGGGACCCAAGAACACTGAAGCTTTCTTT.

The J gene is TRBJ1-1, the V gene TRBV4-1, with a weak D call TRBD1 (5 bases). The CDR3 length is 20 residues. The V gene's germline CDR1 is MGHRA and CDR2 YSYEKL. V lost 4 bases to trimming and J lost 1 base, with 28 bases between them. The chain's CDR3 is CASSPPSTGGRSGQNTEAFF. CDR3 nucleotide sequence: TGCGCCAGCAGCCCTCCAAGTACCGGGGGGAGGTCCGGACAGAACACTGAAGCTTTCTTT.

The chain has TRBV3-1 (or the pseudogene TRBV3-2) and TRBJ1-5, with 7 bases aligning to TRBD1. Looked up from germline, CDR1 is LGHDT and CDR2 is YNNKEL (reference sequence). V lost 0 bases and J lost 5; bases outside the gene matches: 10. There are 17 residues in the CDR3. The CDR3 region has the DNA TGTGCCAGCAGCCAAGAGGGGGGACAGAACAATTATCAGCCCCAGCATTTT. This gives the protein CASSQEGGQNNYQPQHF.

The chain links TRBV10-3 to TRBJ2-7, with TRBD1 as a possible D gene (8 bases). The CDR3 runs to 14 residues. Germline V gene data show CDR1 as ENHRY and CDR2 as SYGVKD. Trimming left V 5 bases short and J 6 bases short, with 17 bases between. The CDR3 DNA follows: TGTGCCATCAGTATGGGACTACAGGGGGGCGAGCAGTACTTC. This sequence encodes CAISMGLQGGEQYF.

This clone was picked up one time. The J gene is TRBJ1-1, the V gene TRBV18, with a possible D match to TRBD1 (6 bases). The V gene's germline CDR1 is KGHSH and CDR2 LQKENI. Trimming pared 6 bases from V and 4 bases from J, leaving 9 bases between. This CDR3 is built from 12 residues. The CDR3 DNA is TGTGCCAGCTCCCGGGGGCTCACTGAAGCTTTCTTT. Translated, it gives CASSRGLTEAFF.

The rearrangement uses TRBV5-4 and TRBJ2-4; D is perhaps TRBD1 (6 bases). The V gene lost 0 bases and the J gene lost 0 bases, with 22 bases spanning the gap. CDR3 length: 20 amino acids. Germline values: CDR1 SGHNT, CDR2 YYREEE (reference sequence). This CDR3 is CASSLEGDDSILIAKNIQYF. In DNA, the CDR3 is TGTGCCAGCAGCTTGGAGGGGGACGACAGCATCCTAATAGCCAAAAACATTCAGTACTTC. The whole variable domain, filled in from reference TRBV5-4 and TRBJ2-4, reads ETGVTQSPTHLIKTRGQQVTLRCSSQSGHNTVSWYQQALGQGPQFIFQYYREEENGRGNFPPRFSGLQFPNYSSELNVNALELDDSALYLCASSLEGDDSILIAKNIQYFGAGTRLSVL.

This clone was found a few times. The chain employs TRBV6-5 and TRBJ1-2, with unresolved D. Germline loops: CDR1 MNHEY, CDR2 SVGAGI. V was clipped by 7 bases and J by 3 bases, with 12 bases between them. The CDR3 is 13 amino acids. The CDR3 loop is CASKQWGYYGYTF. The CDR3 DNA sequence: TGTGCCAGCAAGCAATGGGGATACTATGGCTACACCTTC.

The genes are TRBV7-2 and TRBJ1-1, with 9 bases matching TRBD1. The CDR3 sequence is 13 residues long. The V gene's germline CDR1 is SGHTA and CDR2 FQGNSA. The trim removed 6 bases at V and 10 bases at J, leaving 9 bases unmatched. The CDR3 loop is CASSRDRELGAFF. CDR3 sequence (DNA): TGTGCCAGCAGTCGGGACAGGGAACTAGGAGCTTTCTTT. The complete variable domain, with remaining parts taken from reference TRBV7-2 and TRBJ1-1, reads GAGVSQSPSNKVTEKGKDVELRCDPISGHTALYWYRQSLGQGLEFLIYFQGNSAPDKSGLPSDRFSAERTGGSVSTLTIQRTQQEDSAVYLCASSRDRELGAFFGQGTRLTVV.

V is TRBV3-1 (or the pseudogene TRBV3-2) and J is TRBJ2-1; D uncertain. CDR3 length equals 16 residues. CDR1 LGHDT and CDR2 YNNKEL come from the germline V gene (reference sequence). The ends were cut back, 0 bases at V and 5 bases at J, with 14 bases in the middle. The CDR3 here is CASSQELWGSDNEQFF. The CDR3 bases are TGTGCCAGCAGCCAAGAGCTTTGGGGAAGCGACAATGAGCAGTTCTTC.

In DNA, the CDR3 is TGTGCCATCAGTGAGACGACAGGGGTCACTGAAGCTTTCTTT. As protein: CAISETTGVTEAFF. V gene TRBV10-3 combines with J gene TRBJ1-1; 8 nucleotides agree with TRBD1. The germline CDR1 and CDR2 sequences are ENHRY and SYGVKD. The CDR3 sequence is 14 residues long. J was trimmed by 4 bases and V by 2 bases; bases with no gene match: 3.

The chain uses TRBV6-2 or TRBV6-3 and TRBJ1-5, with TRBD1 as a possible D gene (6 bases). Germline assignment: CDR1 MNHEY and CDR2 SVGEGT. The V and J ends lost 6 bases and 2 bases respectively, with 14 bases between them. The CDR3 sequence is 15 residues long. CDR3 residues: CASSPDSPGNQPQHF. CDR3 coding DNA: TGTGCCAGCAGCCCGGACAGCCCGGGCAATCAGCCCCAGCATTTT.

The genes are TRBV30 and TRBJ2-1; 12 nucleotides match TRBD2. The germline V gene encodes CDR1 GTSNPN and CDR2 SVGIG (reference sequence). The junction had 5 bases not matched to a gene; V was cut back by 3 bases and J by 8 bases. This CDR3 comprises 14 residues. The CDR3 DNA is TGTGCCTGGAGGACTAGCGGGAGCTTGGATGAGCAGTTCTTC. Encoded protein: CAWRTSGSLDEQFF.

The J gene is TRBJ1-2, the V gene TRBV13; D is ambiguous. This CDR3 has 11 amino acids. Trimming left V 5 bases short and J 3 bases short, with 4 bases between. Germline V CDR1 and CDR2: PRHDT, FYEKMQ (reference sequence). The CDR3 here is CASSPDYGYTF. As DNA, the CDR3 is TGTGCCAGCAGCCCAGACTATGGCTACACCTTC.

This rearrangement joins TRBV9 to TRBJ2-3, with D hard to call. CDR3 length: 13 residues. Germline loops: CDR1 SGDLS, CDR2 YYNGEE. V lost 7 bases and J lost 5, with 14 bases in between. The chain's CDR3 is CASSLRPEDTQYF. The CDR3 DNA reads TGTGCCAGCTCCCTCCGTCCAGAAGATACGCAGTATTTT.

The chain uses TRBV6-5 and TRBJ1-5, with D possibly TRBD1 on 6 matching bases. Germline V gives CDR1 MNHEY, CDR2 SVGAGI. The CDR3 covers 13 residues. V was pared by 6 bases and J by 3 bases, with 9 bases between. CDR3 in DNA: TGTGCCAGCAGCTGGGGGCCCAATCAGCCCCAGCATTTT. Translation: CASSWGPNQPQHF.

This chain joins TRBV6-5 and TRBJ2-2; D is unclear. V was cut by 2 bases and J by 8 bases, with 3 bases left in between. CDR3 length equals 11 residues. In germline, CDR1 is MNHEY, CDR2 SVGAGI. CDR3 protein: CASSYGGELFF. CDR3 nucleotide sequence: TGTGCCAGCAGTTACGGGGGGGAGCTGTTTTTT.

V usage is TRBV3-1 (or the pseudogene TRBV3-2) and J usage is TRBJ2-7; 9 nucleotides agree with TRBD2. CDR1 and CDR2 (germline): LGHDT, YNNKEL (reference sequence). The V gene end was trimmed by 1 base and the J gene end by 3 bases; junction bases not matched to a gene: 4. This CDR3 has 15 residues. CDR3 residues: CASSQGRLAVYEQYF. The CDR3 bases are TGTGCCAGCAGCCAAGGGAGACTAGCGGTCTACGAGCAGTACTTC.